This T cell receptor beta chain was retrieved from a study of blood T cell repertoires in COVID-19. On the study more broadly: The United States, Italy and Spain provided the acute and convalescent COVID-19 samples.

The CDR3 runs to 14 residues. V lost 4 bases, J lost 2 bases, and 12 bases lay in between. CDR1 and CDR2 (germline): SGHNT, YENEEA. As originally analysed: Estimation of nucleated cell counts relied on the amplification of reference gene primers. The table came from immunoSEQ multiplex PCR; TCRdb's copy has only in-frame clones and leaves some out. V and J calls and clone size follow that table, whereas D and trimming were derived from the DNA. The data show more than 350,000 clones, roughly 90% seen once. Sequenced: peripheral blood. This sequence joins TRBV11-3 and TRBJ2-7; perhaps TRBD1 as D (6 bases). The TCR sequence derives from a young woman with COVID-19, enrolled during active disease. The CDR3 sequence: CASSSPDSPYEQYF. In DNA form, the CDR3 reads TGTGCCAGCAGCTCCCCGGACAGCCCCTACGAGCAGTACTTC.